The 29 T cell receptor beta chains below come from one sample, sequenced in a study of naive and memory T cell subsets. An oligonucleotide containing a UMI was ligated to the 3' end of TCR cDNA. Amplification of ligated cDNA took four PCR rounds with SP2 and nested alpha and beta constant primers. TCRdb itself ran the 5' RACE reads through MiXCR, one entry per CDR3 protein. The data contain roughly 48,000 distinct CDR3 sequences, 4.7% of them singletons. The receptor set was obtained from a female donor in good health.

This clonotype was seen at least ten times. The V gene is TRBV7-2, the J gene TRBJ2-2, with 12 bases aligning to TRBD2. The ends lost 4 bases at V and 4 bases at J; junction bases unmatched: 7. Germline CDR1 SGHTA, CDR2 FQGNSA. This CDR3 comprises 17 residues. This CDR3 is CASSYGASGRATGELFF. DNA of the CDR3: TGTGCCAGCAGCTATGGCGCTAGCGGGAGGGCCACCGGGGAGCTGTTTTTT. The full variable domain, completed using reference TRBV7-2 and TRBJ2-2, is GAGVSQSPSNKVTEKGKDVELRCDPISGHTALYWYRQSLGQGLEFLIYFQGNSAPDKSGLPSDRFSAERTGGSVSTLTIQRTQQEDSAVYLCASSYGASGRATGELFFGEGSRLTVL.

In this sample, this clonotype turned up many times. The V call is TRBV20-1, the J call TRBJ2-3; 8 bases agree with TRBD2. V lost 5 bases and J lost 2; bases outside the gene matches: 9. The length of the CDR3 is 15 residues. Germline V lookup: CDR1 DFQATT, CDR2 SNEGSKA (reference sequence). The CDR3 nucleotides read TGCAGTGCTCCCGGGGGGGGACGCCTCACAGATACGCAGTATTTT. This codes for CSAPGGGRLTDTQYF.

A few counts support this clonotype. The J gene is TRBJ1-4, the V gene TRBV30; D is undetermined. V was pared by 0 bases and J by 8 bases, with 13 bases between. The CDR3 length is 14 residues. The V gene's germline CDR1 is GTSNPN and CDR2 SVGIG (reference sequence). Here the CDR3 reads CAWSVASLQEKLFF. The DNA for the CDR3 is TGTGCCTGGAGTGTGGCCTCTTTACAGGAAAAACTGTTTTTT.

This clonotype has at least ten counts. The chain employs TRBV29-1 and TRBJ2-1; D may be TRBD2 (5 bases). The V end was cut by 5 bases, the J end by 2 bases, with 13 bases between. The CDR3 loop spans 14 amino acids. Germline CDR1 SQVTM, CDR2 ANQGSEA. The CDR3 nucleotides read TGCAGCGTTCTCCCGGCTAGCACCTACAATGAGCAGTTCTTC. Protein sequence: CSVLPASTYNEQFF.

This clonotype was observed at least ten times. The CDR3, as DNA: TGTGCCATCAAGACTACTAGCGGCACAGATACGCAGTATTTT. This encodes CAIKTTSGTDTQYF. This rearrangement joins TRBV10-3 to TRBJ2-3, with 7 bases identical to TRBD2. Unmatched junction bases numbered 5, after V lost 7 bases and J lost 1 base. Germline V gene lookup returns CDR1 ENHRY and CDR2 SYGVKD. The CDR3 covers 14 residues.

In its sample, this clonotype was seen many times. This CDR3 is CASSYGGREYNEQFF. CDR3 in DNA: TGTGCCAGCAGTTACGGAGGGAGGGAGTACAATGAGCAGTTCTTC. The rearrangement joins TRBV6-2 or TRBV6-3 to TRBJ2-1; 7 bases match TRBD2. V gave up 2 bases and J gave up 4 bases; unmatched junction bases: 5. The CDR3 is 15 residues long. The germline CDR1 and CDR2 sequences are MNHEY and SVGEGT.

This clonotype occurred many times. The chain joins TRBV28 to TRBJ2-7; maybe TRBD1 (7 bases). Germline loops: CDR1 MDHEN, CDR2 SYDVKM. The CDR3 runs 12 residues. V lost 9 bases and J 7 bases, leaving 16 bases between the germline ends. The CDR3 is CASYGGGWEQYF. The CDR3 DNA follows: TGTGCCAGTTATGGAGGGGGCTGGGAGCAGTACTTC.

This clonotype was seen repeatedly, ten times or more. The rearrangement uses TRBV2 and TRBJ2-1; 13 bases map to TRBD2. The CDR3 length is 14 residues. CDR1 is SNHLY, CDR2 FYNNEI, per germline. The V and J ends lost 8 bases and 5 bases, in that order; junction bases with no gene match: 3. The CDR3 region has the DNA TGTGCCAGCCGGGGACTAGCGGGACACAATGAGCAGTTCTTC. Translation: CASRGLAGHNEQFF. Together with reference TRBV2 and TRBJ2-1, the CDR3 gives the full variable domain: EPEVTQTPSHQVTQMGQEVILRCVPISNHLYFYWYRQILGQKVEFLVSFYNNEISEKSEIFDDQFSVERPDGSNFTLKIRSTKLEDSAMYFCASRGLAGHNEQFFGPGTRLTVL.

The chain is built from TRBV14 and TRBJ2-3, with D unresolved. Trimming stripped 2 bases from V and 3 bases from J, with 15 bases between. CDR3 length: 16 amino acids. Germline V gene data show CDR1 as SGHDN and CDR2 as FVKESK. The chain's CDR3 is CASSQNLRHTTDTQYF. The CDR3 DNA follows: TGTGCCAGCAGCCAAAATCTGAGACACACAACAGATACGCAGTATTTT.

This clonotype was picked up many times. This chain connects TRBV7-8 to TRBJ2-2; 7 bases agree with TRBD2. J was trimmed by 6 bases and V by 6 bases; bases with no gene match: 7. The CDR3 length is 14 residues. CDR1 is SGHVS and CDR2 is FQNEAQ in the germline V gene. As DNA, the CDR3 is TGTGCCAGCAGAGCCGGCGGGAGATCCGGGGAGCTGTTTTTT. As protein: CASRAGGRSGELFF.

Ten or more counts support this clonotype. V gene TRBV20-1 combines with J gene TRBJ1-4; TRBD1 agrees at 11 bases. The CDR3 length is 16 residues. Germline loops: CDR1 DFQATT, CDR2 SNEGSKA (reference sequence). The trim removed 6 bases at V and 2 bases at J, leaving 8 bases unmatched. The CDR3 DNA sequence: TGCAGTGCCGAAATGGACAGGGGGCGGACTAATGAAAAACTGTTTTTT. As protein: CSAEMDRGRTNEKLFF.

A few counts support this clonotype. This chain uses TRBV28 with TRBJ2-3; 11 nucleotides line up with TRBD2. The V segment lost 6 bases and the J segment 3 bases; nucleotides outside the gene matches: 11. The V gene's germline CDR1 is MDHEN and CDR2 SYDVKM. The CDR3 covers 17 residues. The CDR3 protein is CASSTPRASGRTDTQYF. The CDR3 DNA reads as TGTGCCAGCAGCACCCCGAGGGCTAGCGGGAGGACAGATACGCAGTATTTT.

This clonotype was detected only a few times. CDR3 sequence (DNA): TGTGCCAGCAGCTTAGCTTCTGAAACTGAGCAGTTCTTC. Encoded protein: CASSLASETEQFF. The chain recombines TRBV7-8 with TRBJ2-1; D gene uncertain. The ends were cut back, 0 bases at V and 9 bases at J, with 9 bases in the middle. The germline V gene has CDR1 SGHVS and CDR2 FQNEAQ. The CDR3 totals 13 residues.

This clonotype was recorded at least ten times. The chain carries TRBV20-1 and TRBJ2-7; D possibly corresponds to TRBD2 (5 bases). Trimming removed 3 bases at V and 1 base at J, with 10 bases between. CDR3 length: 13 residues. Per the germline V gene, CDR1 is DFQATT and CDR2 is SNEGSKA (reference sequence). The CDR3 DNA follows: TGCAGTGCTAGCGGACTTTATTCCTACGAGCAGTACTTC. This encodes CSASGLYSYEQYF.

At least ten counts were recorded for this clonotype. This chain connects TRBV29-1 to TRBJ2-2; D gene unclear. V lost 5 bases and J 3 bases, leaving 16 bases between the germline ends. The CDR3 has 15 amino acids. From germline, CDR1 is SQVTM and CDR2 ANQGSEA. The CDR3 DNA is TGCAGCGTTACGGGCCTAAGCCCCGACACCGGGGAGCTGTTTTTT. Translated, it gives CSVTGLSPDTGELFF.

This clonotype was observed at least ten times. The chain combines TRBV12-3 or TRBV12-4 with TRBJ2-3, with D uncertain. V was clipped by 1 base and J by 2 bases, with 4 bases between them. This CDR3 contains 13 residues. CDR3 residues: CASSLDSTDTQYF. The CDR3, as DNA: TGTGCCAGCAGTTTAGATTCCACAGATACGCAGTATTTT.

The chain joins TRBV20-1 to TRBJ2-3; 9 positions match TRBD2. Germline CDR1 reads DFQATT; CDR2 reads SNEGSKA (reference sequence). The V gene end was trimmed by 1 base and the J gene end by 5 bases; junction bases not matched to a gene: 7. CDR3 length equals 15 residues. The CDR3 is CSARVAGVLGDTQYF. Written as DNA, the CDR3 is TGCAGTGCTAGAGTAGCGGGAGTTCTAGGAGATACGCAGTATTTT.

This clonotype was counted at least ten times. The chain couples TRBV28 to TRBJ1-4, with 9 nucleotides matching TRBD1. The J segment lost 8 bases and the V segment lost 5 bases, leaving 3 bases of the junction unmatched. There are 13 residues in the CDR3. Germline V gene sequence: CDR1 MDHEN, CDR2 SYDVKM. CDR3 nucleotide sequence: TGTGCCAGCAGTCGGACAGGGGCAGAAAAACTGTTTTTT. This gives the protein CASSRTGAEKLFF.

At least ten counts were recorded for this clonotype. The chain combines TRBV28 with TRBJ2-1; 7 bases align to TRBD2. The CDR3 runs to 15 residues. The ends lost 11 bases at V and 6 bases at J; junction bases unmatched: 16. Per germline, CDR1 MDHEN and CDR2 SYDVKM. The DNA for the CDR3 is TGTGCCGCTAGGGAGGGTTACGGGAGTACCAATGAGCAGTTCTTC. This sequence encodes CAAREGYGSTNEQFF.

This clonotype appeared many times. This chain joins TRBV7-9 and TRBJ2-1; tentatively, D is TRBD1 (8 bases). This CDR3 is built from 21 residues. The V end was cut by 3 bases, the J end by 10 bases, with 37 bases between. Germline CDR1 is SEHNR and CDR2 is FQNEAQ (reference sequence). The CDR3 region has the DNA TGTGCCAGCAGCTTTTGGGGTCGACAGGGGAGGCCGGGAGGCCCGGCCGACGAGCAGTTCTTC. Protein: CASSFWGRQGRPGGPADEQFF.

The chain uses TRBV6-2 or TRBV6-3 and TRBJ2-1; no clear D. CDR1 and CDR2 from the germline V gene are MNHEY and SVGEGT. Trimming cost V 7 bases and J 0 bases, with 4 bases left between them. This CDR3 is built from 12 residues. The CDR3 reads CASISSYNEQFF. CDR3 coding DNA: TGTGCCAGCATATCCTCCTACAATGAGCAGTTCTTC.

This clonotype was recorded at least ten times. V usage is TRBV21-1 and J usage is TRBJ1-2; TRBD1 is the table's D call and was not checked against the DNA. TRBV21-1 constitutes a pseudogene. The CDR3 is 16 amino acids. CDR3 sequence reads: CASSAQSGGKTYGYTF. In nucleotides, the CDR3 is TGTGCCAGCAGCGCACAAAGTGGGGGGAAAACCTATGGCTACACCTTC.

This clonotype has a count of ten or more. The rearrangement links TRBV20-1 to TRBJ2-2; maybe TRBD1 (6 bases). The CDR3 covers 15 residues. The germline CDR1 and CDR2 sequences are DFQATT and SNEGSKA (reference sequence). V dropped 3 bases and J dropped 5 bases, with 16 bases sitting between them. The chain's CDR3 is CSASYGLRGTGELFF. As DNA, the CDR3 is TGCAGTGCTAGTTATGGATTAAGGGGGACCGGGGAGCTGTTTTTT.

This clonotype was counted ten times or more. CDR3 sequence: CSARSFAGAGNEGYTF. CDR3 nucleotides: TGCAGTGCTAGATCTTTTGCGGGGGCAGGGAATGAAGGCTACACCTTC. The V gene is TRBV20-1, the J gene TRBJ1-2; perhaps TRBD1 as D (6 bases). The CDR3 is made up of 16 amino acids. Looked up from germline, CDR1 is DFQATT and CDR2 is SNEGSKA (reference sequence). Trimming removed 2 bases from V and 8 bases from J, with 24 bases in between.

This clonotype was counted ten times or more. The chain combines TRBV7-8 with TRBJ1-6; D gene uncertain. Germline V gives CDR1 SGHVS, CDR2 FQNEAQ. The CDR3 sequence is 13 residues long. Trimming left V 3 bases short and J 9 bases short, with 9 bases between. The CDR3 DNA is TGTGCCAGCAGCTTGCAACTCGGTTCACCCCTCCACTTT. As protein: CASSLQLGSPLHF.

This clonotype was detected many times. This sequence joins TRBV7-9 and TRBJ2-7; TRBD2 is a possible D gene (5 bases). There are 12 residues in the CDR3. The V gene's germline CDR1 is SEHNR and CDR2 FQNEAQ (reference sequence). V was pared by 5 bases and J by 3 bases, with 8 bases between. Written as DNA, the CDR3 is TGTGCCAGCAGCCCCGGGGACTACGAGCAGTACTTC. Its translation: CASSPGDYEQYF.

This clonotype was counted only a few times. This sequence joins TRBV18 and TRBJ2-7; 9 nucleotides align to TRBD1. With 2 bases clipped from V and 3 bases from J, the junction kept 11 bases outside the gene matches. In germline, CDR1 is KGHSH, CDR2 LQKENI. This CDR3 is 17 amino acids long. This chain's CDR3 is CASSPRLTGGLDYEQYF. In DNA form, the CDR3 reads TGTGCCAGCTCACCAAGACTTACAGGGGGCCTTGACTACGAGCAGTACTTC.

This clonotype was recorded at least ten times. The genes are TRBV6-1 and TRBJ2-7; possibly TRBD1 for D (6 bases). The CDR3 runs 15 residues. Between the trimmed V and J ends, which lost 6 bases and 3 bases, there was a span of 18 bases. Germline CDR1 reads MNHNS; CDR2 reads SASEGT. The CDR3 DNA sequence: TGTGCCAGCAGCCCCAAGACAGGATCTCACTACGAGCAGTACTTC. This gives the protein CASSPKTGSHYEQYF.

This clonotype was counted ten times or more. The chain joins TRBV20-1 to TRBJ2-7; D gene ambiguous. V lost 0 bases and J lost 6, with 15 bases in between. Germline V gene lookup returns CDR1 DFQATT and CDR2 SNEGSKA (reference sequence). The CDR3 totals 14 residues. Here the CDR3 reads CSAREPGLQIEQYF. The CDR3 DNA follows: TGCAGTGCTAGAGAGCCTGGCTTACAGATCGAGCAGTACTTC.